This entry lists 19 T cell receptor beta chains sequenced from one sample in a study of T cell responses to AZD1222 COVID-19 vaccine. Assay: immunoSEQ multiplex PCR; the TCRdb copy retains only in-frame clones and omits some. The sample yields around 120,000 clones, about 90% seen once. Source: peripheral blood, taken on day 0 of AZD1222 vaccination. These receptors all come from an adult in good health.

This clone showed up just once. This chain uses TRBV5-1 with TRBJ2-3; tentative D call: TRBD1 (5 bases). V lost 1 base, J lost 2 bases, and 11 bases lay in between. The CDR3 loop spans 15 amino acids. Germline V gene data show CDR1 as SGHRS and CDR2 as YFSETQ. The CDR3 spells CASSLLQGHTDTQYF. In nucleotides, the CDR3 is TGCGCCAGCAGCTTGCTTCAGGGCCACACAGATACGCAGTATTTT.

The genes are TRBV6-5 and TRBJ2-3; D is perhaps TRBD1 (6 bases). The V end lost 1 base, the J end lost 0 bases, and 8 bases lay between the germline ends. Germline V CDR1 and CDR2: MNHEY, SVGAGI. CDR3 length equals 15 residues. CDR3 loop: CASSYLQGSTDTQYF. In DNA form, the CDR3 reads TGTGCCAGCAGTTACTTACAGGGTAGCACAGATACGCAGTATTTT.

The gene calls are TRBV6-1 and TRBJ1-1; 8 nucleotides agree with TRBD1. Germline V lookup: CDR1 MNHNS, CDR2 SASEGT. The ends lost 1 base at V and 4 bases at J; junction bases unmatched: 2. The CDR3 sequence is 14 residues long. The CDR3 region has the DNA TGTGCCAGCAGTGAAGGTACAGGGGGCACTGAAGCTTTCTTT. The encoded protein is CASSEGTGGTEAFF.

The chain couples TRBV19 to TRBJ2-7; the D gene is possibly TRBD1 (6 bases). CDR3 size: 15 residues. CDR1 LNHDA and CDR2 SQIVND come from the germline V gene (reference sequence). V lost 5 bases and J 3 bases, leaving 17 bases between the germline ends. Here the CDR3 reads CASSGARDTFYEQYF. DNA of the CDR3: TGTGCCAGTAGTGGGGCCCGGGACACTTTCTACGAGCAGTACTTC.

The rearrangement joins TRBV6-2 or TRBV6-3 to TRBJ2-7, with TRBD1 matching over 7 bases. CDR3 size: 15 residues. The V gene end was trimmed by 5 bases and the J gene end by 2 bases; junction bases not matched to a gene: 9. Germline V gene lookup returns CDR1 MNHEY and CDR2 SVGEGT. CDR3 DNA sequence: TGTGCCAGCAGTCGGCTCCGGGACAGAACCTACGAGCAGTACTTC. It encodes CASSRLRDRTYEQYF.

The chain recombines TRBV29-1 with TRBJ1-2; D is perhaps TRBD1 (5 bases). The CDR3 has 16 residues. Per the germline V gene, CDR1 is SQVTM and CDR2 is ANQGSEA. Trimming pared 2 bases from V and 5 bases from J, leaving 21 bases between. This CDR3 reads CSVESVGQSGTYGYTF. The CDR3 DNA reads TGCAGCGTTGAATCAGTGGGGCAGTCAGGTACTTATGGCTACACCTTC.

The rearrangement uses TRBV7-2 and TRBJ1-2; D is unclear. Per germline, CDR1 SGHTA and CDR2 FQGNSA. Trimming removed 1 base at V and 5 bases at J, with 17 bases between. This CDR3 spans 16 amino acids. The CDR3 protein is CASSLELAARTYGYTF. CDR3 in DNA: TGTGCCAGCAGCTTAGAATTGGCAGCGAGAACTTATGGCTACACCTTC.

The genes are TRBV3-1 (or the pseudogene TRBV3-2) and TRBJ2-5, with D unclear. Germline CDR1 and CDR2: LGHDT and YNNKEL (reference sequence). The CDR3 spans 14 residues. The V end was cut by 0 bases, the J end by 0 bases, with 5 bases between. The CDR3 is CASSQDDYQETQYF. The DNA of the CDR3 is TGTGCCAGCAGCCAAGATGACTACCAAGAGACCCAGTACTTC.

This chain links TRBV24-1 with TRBJ2-7, with D perhaps matching TRBD1 or TRBD2 (5 bases each). V was trimmed by 3 bases and J by 6 bases, leaving 5 bases between them. The CDR3 runs 11 residues. Per the germline V gene, CDR1 is KGHDR and CDR2 is SFDVKD. In DNA form, the CDR3 reads TGTGCCACCAGTGATGGGGGCGAGCAGTACTTC. Residues: CATSDGGEQYF.

The chain has TRBV6-6 and TRBJ1-3; 7 bases map to TRBD1. The CDR3 covers 17 residues. The trim removed 5 bases at V and 0 bases at J, leaving 10 bases unmatched. Germline V gives CDR1 MNHNY, CDR2 SVGAGI (reference sequence). The CDR3 DNA is TGTGCCAGCAGTCCCCAGCCGGGACAGTTCTCTGGAAACACCATATATTTT. Its protein product is CASSPQPGQFSGNTIYF.

This sequence joins TRBV7-9 and TRBJ1-5, with 10 positions matching TRBD1. CDR1 and CDR2 from the germline V gene are SEHNR and FQNEAQ (reference sequence). CDR3 length equals 15 residues. J was trimmed by 6 bases and V by 5 bases; bases with no gene match: 7. In DNA, the CDR3 is TGTGCCAGCAGCCTTGGACAGGGGGTGGGTCAGCCCCAGCATTTT. Its translation is CASSLGQGVGQPQHF.

This chain connects TRBV11-2 to TRBJ1-4; D remains ambiguous. There are 11 residues in the CDR3. The ends were cut back, 8 bases at V and 2 bases at J, with 3 bases in the middle. Germline V CDR1 and CDR2: SGHAT, FQNNGV. Written as DNA, the CDR3 is TGTGCCAGCTCCACTAATGAAAAACTGTTTTTT. Amino acids: CASSTNEKLFF.

This chain joins TRBV14 and TRBJ2-3; possibly TRBD1 or TRBD2 for D (5 bases each). V dropped 4 bases and J dropped 0 bases, with 11 bases sitting between them. The CDR3 sequence is 15 residues long. Germline V gene lookup returns CDR1 SGHDN and CDR2 FVKESK. The chain's CDR3 is CASSRGRMSTDTQYF. The DNA for the CDR3 is TGTGCCAGCAGCCGGGGACGCATGAGCACAGATACGCAGTATTTT.

This chain connects TRBV20-1 to TRBJ1-2; 9 nucleotides agree with TRBD1. V was pared by 7 bases and J by 8 bases, with 5 bases of the junction left unmatched. Germline CDR1 is DFQATT and CDR2 is SNEGSKA (reference sequence). The CDR3 has 11 residues. CDR3 bases: TGCAGTGGCCCCGGGACAGGGGGCTACACCTTC. Its protein is CSGPGTGGYTF.

The CDR3 reads CASSLERQGYGYTF. The CDR3 bases are TGCGCCAGCAGCTTGGAACGACAGGGCTACGGCTACACCTTC. The rearrangement joins TRBV5-1 to TRBJ1-2; 7 nucleotides line up with TRBD1. Germline-derived CDR1 and CDR2 are SGHRS and YFSETQ. V gave up 0 bases and J gave up 8 bases; unmatched junction bases: 7. The CDR3 spans 14 residues.

The chain uses TRBV3-1 (or the pseudogene TRBV3-2) and TRBJ1-1; TRBD1 matches 8 bases. The germline CDR1 and CDR2 sequences are LGHDT and YNNKEL (reference sequence). The CDR3 extends over 13 amino acids. Trimming at V came to 7 bases and at J to 4 bases, leaving 5 bases not matched to a gene. The CDR3 coding sequence is TGTGCCAGCACAGACAGGGGAGGCACTGAAGCTTTCTTT. Residues: CASTDRGGTEAFF.

The chain combines TRBV11-2 with TRBJ2-7, with D unresolved. The germline gives CDR1 SGHAT, CDR2 FQNNGV. The V end lost 8 bases, the J end lost 6 bases, and 11 bases lay between the germline ends. CDR3 size: 11 residues. The CDR3 reads CASDSLAEQYF. CDR3 sequence (DNA): TGTGCCAGCGACTCCCTGGCCGAGCAGTACTTC.

This clone was seen just once. The same CDR3 can be traced to other DNA sequences in this sample. The chain recombines TRBV7-9 with TRBJ2-1; TRBD1 might be the D (6 bases). The CDR3 is made up of 12 amino acids. Germline V gene sequence: CDR1 SEHNR, CDR2 FQNEAQ (reference sequence). V was cut by 5 bases and J by 10 bases, with 12 bases left in between. The CDR3 DNA follows: TGTGCCAGCAGCCCCGGGACAAACGAGCAGTTCTTC. This codes for CASSPGTNEQFF.

This clone has just one count. J is TRBJ1-1 and V is TRBV2; possible D gene TRBD1, 5 bases. Trimming removed 8 bases from V and 4 bases from J, with 11 bases in between. The CDR3 spans 12 residues. CDR1 is SNHLY, CDR2 FYNNEI, per germline. CDR3 region: CASEDTTTEAFF. The DNA of the CDR3 is TGTGCCAGCGAGGACACCACCACTGAAGCTTTCTTT.